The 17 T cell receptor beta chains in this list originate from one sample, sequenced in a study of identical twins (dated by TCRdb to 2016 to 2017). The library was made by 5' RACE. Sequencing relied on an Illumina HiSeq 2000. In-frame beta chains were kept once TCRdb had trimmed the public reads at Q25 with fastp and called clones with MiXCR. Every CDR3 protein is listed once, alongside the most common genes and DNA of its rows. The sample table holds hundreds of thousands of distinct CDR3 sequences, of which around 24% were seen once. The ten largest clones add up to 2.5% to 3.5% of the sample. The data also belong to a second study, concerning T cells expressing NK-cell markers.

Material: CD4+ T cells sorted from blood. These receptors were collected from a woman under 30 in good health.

DNA for the CDR3: TGTGCCAGCAGGGAAAATCAGCTGTCGGCAGATACGCAGTATTTT. Its translation: CASRENQLSADTQYF. V is TRBV27 and J is TRBJ2-3; D is uncertain. CDR1 is MNHEY, CDR2 SMNVEV, per germline (reference sequence). The CDR3 has 15 amino acids. Trimming removed 6 bases at V and 4 bases at J, with 17 bases between.

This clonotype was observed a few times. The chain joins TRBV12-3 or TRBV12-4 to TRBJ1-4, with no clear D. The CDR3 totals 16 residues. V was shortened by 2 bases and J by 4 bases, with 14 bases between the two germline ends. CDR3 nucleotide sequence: TGTGCCAGCAGTTTAAGAGGGAGGAGGAATAATGAAAAACTGTTTTTT. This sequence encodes CASSLRGRRNNEKLFF.

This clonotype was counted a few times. CDR3 nucleotides: TGTGCCAGCAGCCCTTCTAGCGGGAGGGGTGAGCAGTTCTTC. This sequence encodes CASSPSSGRGEQFF. This chain joins TRBV11-2 and TRBJ2-1, with 12 bases lining up with TRBD2. The germline V gene has CDR1 SGHAT and CDR2 FQNNGV. J lost 9 bases, V lost 5 bases, and 5 bases had no gene match. The CDR3 has 14 amino acids.

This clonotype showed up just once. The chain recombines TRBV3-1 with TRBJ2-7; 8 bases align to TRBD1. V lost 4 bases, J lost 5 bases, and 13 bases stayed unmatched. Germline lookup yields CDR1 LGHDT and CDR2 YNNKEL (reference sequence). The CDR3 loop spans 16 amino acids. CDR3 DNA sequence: TGTGCCAGCAGCCTCCGGGGACAGGCCAGGGTCCACGAGCAGTACTTC. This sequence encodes CASSLRGQARVHEQYF.

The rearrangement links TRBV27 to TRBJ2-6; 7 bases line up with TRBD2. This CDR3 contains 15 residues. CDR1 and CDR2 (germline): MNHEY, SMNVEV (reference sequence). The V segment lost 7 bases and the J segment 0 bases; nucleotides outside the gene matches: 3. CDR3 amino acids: CASMGGSSGANVLTF. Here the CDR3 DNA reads TGTGCCAGCATGGGAGGGAGCTCTGGGGCCAACGTCCTGACTTTC. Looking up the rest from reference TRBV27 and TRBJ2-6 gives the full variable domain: EAQVTQNPRYLITVTGKKLTVTCSQNMNHEYMSWYRQDPGLGLRQIYYSMNVEVTDKGDVPEGYKVSRKEKRNFPLILESPSPNQTSLYFCASMGGSSGANVLTFGAGSRLTVL.

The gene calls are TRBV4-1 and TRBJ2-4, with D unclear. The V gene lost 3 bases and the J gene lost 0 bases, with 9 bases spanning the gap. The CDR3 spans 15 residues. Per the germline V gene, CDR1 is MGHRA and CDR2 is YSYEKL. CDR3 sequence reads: CASSQLGLAKNIQYF. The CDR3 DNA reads TGCGCCAGCAGCCAGTTGGGATTAGCCAAAAACATTCAGTACTTC.

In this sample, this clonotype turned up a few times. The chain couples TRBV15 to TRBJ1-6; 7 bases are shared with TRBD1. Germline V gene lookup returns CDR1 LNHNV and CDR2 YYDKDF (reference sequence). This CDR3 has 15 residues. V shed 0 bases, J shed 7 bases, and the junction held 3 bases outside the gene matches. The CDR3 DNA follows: TGTGCCACCAGCAGAGAGGACAGGTTAAATTCACCCCTCCACTTT. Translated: CATSREDRLNSPLHF.

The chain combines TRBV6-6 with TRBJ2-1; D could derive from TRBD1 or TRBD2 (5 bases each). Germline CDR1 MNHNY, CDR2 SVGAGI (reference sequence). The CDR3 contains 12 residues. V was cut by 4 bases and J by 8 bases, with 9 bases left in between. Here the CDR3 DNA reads TGTGCCAGCAGTTTCGGGACCTATGAGCAGTTCTTC. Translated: CASSFGTYEQFF.

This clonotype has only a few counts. CDR3 nucleotides: TGCGCCAGCAGCCAAGATTGGCAGGGGGCAAATAATGAGCAGTTCTTC. Amino acid sequence: CASSQDWQGANNEQFF. The rearrangement uses TRBV4-3 and TRBJ2-1, with 8 bases matching TRBD1. Per germline, CDR1 LGHNA and CDR2 YSLEER. The V segment lost 0 bases and the J segment 7 bases; nucleotides outside the gene matches: 8. This CDR3 comprises 16 residues.

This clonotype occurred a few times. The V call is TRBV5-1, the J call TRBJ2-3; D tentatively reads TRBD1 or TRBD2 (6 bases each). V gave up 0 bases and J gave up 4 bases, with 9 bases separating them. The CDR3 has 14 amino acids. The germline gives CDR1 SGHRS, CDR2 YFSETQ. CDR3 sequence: CASSLGRGPDTQYF. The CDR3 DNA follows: TGCGCCAGCAGCTTGGGCCGGGGGCCAGATACGCAGTATTTT.

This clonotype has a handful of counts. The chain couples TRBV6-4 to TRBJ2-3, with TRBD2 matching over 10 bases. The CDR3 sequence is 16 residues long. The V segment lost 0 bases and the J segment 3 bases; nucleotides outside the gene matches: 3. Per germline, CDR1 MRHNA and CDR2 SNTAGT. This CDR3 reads CASSDSPSGRTDTQYF. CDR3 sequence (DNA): TGTGCCAGCAGTGACTCGCCTAGCGGGAGAACAGATACGCAGTATTTT.

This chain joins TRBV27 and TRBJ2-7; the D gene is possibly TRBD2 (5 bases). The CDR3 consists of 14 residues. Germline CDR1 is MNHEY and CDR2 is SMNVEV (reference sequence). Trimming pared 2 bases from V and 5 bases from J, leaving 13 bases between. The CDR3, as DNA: TGTGCCAGCAGTTTAGTGGGGAGTTGGAACGAGCAGTACTTC. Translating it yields CASSLVGSWNEQYF.

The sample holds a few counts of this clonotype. The CDR3: CSASQGGPNQPQHF. The CDR3 DNA is TGCAGTGCCAGTCAAGGGGGGCCGAATCAGCCCCAGCATTTT. V usage is TRBV20-1 and J usage is TRBJ1-5; possibly TRBD1 for D (6 bases). The CDR3 has 14 amino acids. Germline V gene data show CDR1 as DFQATT and CDR2 as SNEGSKA (reference sequence). Between the trimmed V and J ends, which lost 6 bases and 4 bases, there was a span of 16 bases.

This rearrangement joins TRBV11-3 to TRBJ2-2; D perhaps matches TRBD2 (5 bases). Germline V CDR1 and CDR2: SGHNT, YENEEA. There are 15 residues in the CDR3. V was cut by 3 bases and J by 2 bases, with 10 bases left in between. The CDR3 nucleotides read TGTGCCAGCAGCTTTAGTGGACTTAACACCGGGGAGCTGTTTTTT. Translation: CASSFSGLNTGELFF. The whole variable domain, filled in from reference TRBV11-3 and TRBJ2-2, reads EAGVVQSPRYKIIEKKQPVAFWCNPISGHNTLYWYLQNLGQGPELLIRYENEEAVDDSQLPKDRFSAERLKGVDSTLKIQPAELGDSAVYLCASSFSGLNTGELFFGEGSRLTVL.

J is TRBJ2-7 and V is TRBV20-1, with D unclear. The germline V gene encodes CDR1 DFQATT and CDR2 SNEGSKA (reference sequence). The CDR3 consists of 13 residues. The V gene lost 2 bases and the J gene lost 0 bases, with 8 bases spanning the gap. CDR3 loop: CSARTTDSYEQYF. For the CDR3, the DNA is TGCAGTGCTAGAACGACGGACTCCTACGAGCAGTACTTC.

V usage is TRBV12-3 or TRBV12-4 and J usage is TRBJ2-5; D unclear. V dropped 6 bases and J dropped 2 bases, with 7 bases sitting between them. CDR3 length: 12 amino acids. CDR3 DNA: TGTGCCAGCAGCCAGCCTCAAGAGACCCAGTACTTC. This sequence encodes CASSQPQETQYF.

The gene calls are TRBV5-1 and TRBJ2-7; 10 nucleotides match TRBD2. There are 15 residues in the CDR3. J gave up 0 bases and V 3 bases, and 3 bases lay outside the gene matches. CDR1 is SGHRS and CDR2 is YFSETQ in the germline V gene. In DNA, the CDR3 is TGCGCCAGCAGCTCCGGGACTAGCGCCTCCTACGAGCAGTACTTC. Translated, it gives CASSSGTSASYEQYF.